These 6 T cell receptor beta chains originate from one sample sequenced in a study of shared T cell receptors in the human thymus. Using immunoSEQ multiplex PCR, the repertoire was profiled, and TCRdb retains in-frame clones only, with some absent. Here the sample spans 500,000 to 550,000 clones, around 82% being singletons. The sample also formed part of further work on human thymus T cells.

What was sequenced was thymocytes. These receptors were collected from a boy in the first two years of life with a congenital heart defect.

The chain has TRBV15 and TRBJ1-2; D unresolved. Trimming took 2 bases from V and 2 from J, leaving 24 bases between them. Germline CDR1 and CDR2: LNHNV and YYDKDF (reference sequence). The CDR3 sequence is 19 residues long. The CDR3 reads CATSRLSRLALLGNYGYTF. The DNA of the CDR3 is TGTGCCACCAGCAGACTCTCCCGGTTGGCCTTACTCGGGAACTATGGCTACACCTTC. The full variable domain, completed using reference TRBV15 and TRBJ1-2, is DAMVIQNPRYQVTQFGKPVTLSCSQTLNHNVMYWYQQKSSQAPKLLFHYYDKDFNNEADTPDNFQSRRPNTSFCFLDIRSPGLGDTAMYLCATSRLSRLALLGNYGYTFGSGTRLTVV.

V gene TRBV28 combines with J gene TRBJ2-4; 10 bases line up with TRBD1. The V segment lost 3 bases and the J segment 1 base; nucleotides outside the gene matches: 0. The germline V gene has CDR1 MDHEN and CDR2 SYDVKM. The CDR3 runs 15 residues. The CDR3 protein is CASSLTGGAKNIQYF. DNA for the CDR3: TGTGCCAGCAGTTTGACAGGGGGCGCCAAAAACATTCAGTACTTC.

The CDR3 coding sequence is TGTGCCAGCAGCACCTGGACAGGGGACGAGCAGTACTTC. Protein product: CASSTWTGDEQYF. The J gene is TRBJ2-7, the V gene TRBV13; TRBD1 matches 9 bases. The CDR3 totals 13 residues. In germline, CDR1 is PRHDT, CDR2 FYEKMQ (reference sequence). V was pared by 5 bases and J by 5 bases, with 4 bases of the junction left unmatched.

In this sample, this clone turned up a few times. This sequence joins TRBV6-1 and TRBJ2-5, with 9 bases aligning to TRBD1. The ends lost 9 bases at V and 5 bases at J; junction bases unmatched: 7. The CDR3 length is 13 residues. Germline values: CDR1 MNHNS, CDR2 SASEGT. CDR3 loop: CASRDRAGETQYF. CDR3 bases: TGTGCCAGTAGGGACAGGGCGGGCGAGACCCAGTACTTC.

This chain joins TRBV5-1 and TRBJ2-7, with 12 bases lining up with TRBD1. The CDR3 totals 19 residues. Germline lookup yields CDR1 SGHRS and CDR2 YFSETQ. The J segment lost 5 bases and the V segment lost 4 bases, leaving 19 bases of the junction unmatched. CDR3 sequence (DNA): TGCGCCAGCAGCGATCGGGACAGGGGGCGCGAAGCGGGAGGGAACGAGCAGTACTTC. It is translated as CASSDRDRGREAGGNEQYF.

The V and J genes are TRBV4-2 and TRBJ1-5; D unresolved. The CDR3 extends over 17 amino acids. Germline V gene sequence: CDR1 LGHNA, CDR2 YNFKEQ. Deletions cut 3 bases from V and 2 bases from J, with 17 bases between. CDR3 nucleotide sequence: TGTGCCAGCAGCCAGGACTTGGGCATTGGTGGCAATCAGCCCCAGCATTTT. Amino acids: CASSQDLGIGGNQPQHF.